This record looks at one T cell receptor (beta chain) sequence and its context. This entry comes from a study of CD8+ T cells in alopecia areata. Treatment of the sample: oral pan-JAK inhibitor, 5-10 mg twice daily. This CDR3 is built from 15 residues. Germline CDR1 MNHEY, CDR2 SVGAGI. Trimming cost V 7 bases and J 0 bases, with 16 bases left between them. RNA extraction and reverse transcription yielded cDNA as sequencing template. TCRdb's table, derived via immunoSEQ multiplex PCR, lists solely in-frame clones and lacks some. In the table there are under 350,000 clones, 58% of which are singletons. The source material was CD4+ T cells sorted from blood, sampled at week 24, from a patient treated with tofacitinib. This chain joins TRBV6-5 and TRBJ2-7; D not certain. This clonotype was obtained from a human donor with alopecia areata. The CDR3 nucleotides read TGTGCCAGCAAGCCGGCCTTCTGGGGCTCCTACGAGCAGTACTTC. It codes for CASKPAFWGSYEQYF.